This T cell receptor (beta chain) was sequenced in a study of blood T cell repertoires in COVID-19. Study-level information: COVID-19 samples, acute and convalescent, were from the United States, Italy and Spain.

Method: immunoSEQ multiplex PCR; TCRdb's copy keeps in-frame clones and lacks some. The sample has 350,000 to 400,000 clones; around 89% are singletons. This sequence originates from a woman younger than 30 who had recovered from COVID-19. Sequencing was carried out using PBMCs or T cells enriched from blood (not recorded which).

The CDR3 protein is CASTPPQALSPRETQYF. The CDR3 DNA reads as TGTGCCAGCACCCCTCCCCAGGCGCTCTCCCCGCGCGAGACCCAGTACTTC. This chain uses TRBV28 with TRBJ2-5, with D hard to call. The CDR3 is 17 residues long. V was trimmed by 7 bases and J by 5 bases, leaving 26 bases between them. Looked up from germline, CDR1 is MDHEN and CDR2 is SYDVKM.